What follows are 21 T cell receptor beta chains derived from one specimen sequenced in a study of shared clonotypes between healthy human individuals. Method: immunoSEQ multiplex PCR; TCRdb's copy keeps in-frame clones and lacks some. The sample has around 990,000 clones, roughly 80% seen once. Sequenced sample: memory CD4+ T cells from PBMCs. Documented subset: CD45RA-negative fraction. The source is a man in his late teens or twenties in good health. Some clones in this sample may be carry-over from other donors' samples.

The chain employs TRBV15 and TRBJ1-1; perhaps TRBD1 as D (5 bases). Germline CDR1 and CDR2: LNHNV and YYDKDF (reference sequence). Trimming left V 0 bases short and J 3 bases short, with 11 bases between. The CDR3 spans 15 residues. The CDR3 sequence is CATSRDLKGDTEAFF. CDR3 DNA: TGTGCCACCAGCAGAGATCTTAAAGGGGACACTGAAGCTTTCTTT.

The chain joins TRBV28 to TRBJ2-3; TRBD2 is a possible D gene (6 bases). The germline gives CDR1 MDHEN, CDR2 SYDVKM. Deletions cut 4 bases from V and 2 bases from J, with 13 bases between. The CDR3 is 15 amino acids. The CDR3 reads CASSYGGVNTDTQYF. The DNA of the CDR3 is TGTGCCAGCAGTTACGGGGGAGTTAACACAGATACGCAGTATTTT.

In nucleotides, the CDR3 is TGTGCCAGCACACGGGACCGCGGAAACACCATATATTTT. Residues: CASTRDRGNTIYF. The chain links TRBV6-6 to TRBJ1-3, with D possibly being TRBD1 (5 bases). Per germline, CDR1 MNHNY and CDR2 SVGAGI (reference sequence). Trimming stripped 7 bases from V and 4 bases from J, with 11 bases between. CDR3 length equals 13 residues.

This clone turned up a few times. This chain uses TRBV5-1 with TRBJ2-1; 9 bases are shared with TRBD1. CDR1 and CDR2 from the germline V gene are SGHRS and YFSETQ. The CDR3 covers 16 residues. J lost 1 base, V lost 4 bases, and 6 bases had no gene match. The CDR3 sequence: CASSQQGAGSYNEQFF. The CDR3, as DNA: TGCGCCAGCAGCCAACAGGGGGCTGGATCCTACAATGAGCAGTTCTTC.

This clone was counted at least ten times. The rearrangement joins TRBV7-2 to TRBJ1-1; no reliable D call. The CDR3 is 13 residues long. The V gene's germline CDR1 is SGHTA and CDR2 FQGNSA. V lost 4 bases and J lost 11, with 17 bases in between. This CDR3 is CASSSIAGMRAFF. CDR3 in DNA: TGTGCCAGCAGCTCGATTGCCGGGATGAGGGCTTTCTTT.

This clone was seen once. CDR3 sequence: CASSSAMPKNIQYF. Here the CDR3 DNA reads TGCGCCAGCAGCTCGGCAATGCCAAAAAACATTCAGTACTTC. The rearrangement joins TRBV5-1 to TRBJ2-4; D remains ambiguous. The CDR3 spans 14 residues. The germline V gene has CDR1 SGHRS and CDR2 YFSETQ. Trimming took off 3 bases at V and 4 bases at J, with 11 bases between the two ends.

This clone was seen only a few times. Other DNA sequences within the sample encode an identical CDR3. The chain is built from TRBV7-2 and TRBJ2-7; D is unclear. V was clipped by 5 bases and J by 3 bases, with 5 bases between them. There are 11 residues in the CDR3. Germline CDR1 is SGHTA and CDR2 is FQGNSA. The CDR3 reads CASSLRYEQYF. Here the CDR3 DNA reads TGTGCCAGCAGCCTCCGCTACGAGCAGTACTTC.

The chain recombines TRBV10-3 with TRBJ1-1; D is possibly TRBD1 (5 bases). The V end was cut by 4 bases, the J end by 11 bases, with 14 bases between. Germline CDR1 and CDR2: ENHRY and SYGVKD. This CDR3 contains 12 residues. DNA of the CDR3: TGTGCCATCAGTGGGGTGCGGGGGAGGGCTTTCTTT. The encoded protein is CAISGVRGRAFF.

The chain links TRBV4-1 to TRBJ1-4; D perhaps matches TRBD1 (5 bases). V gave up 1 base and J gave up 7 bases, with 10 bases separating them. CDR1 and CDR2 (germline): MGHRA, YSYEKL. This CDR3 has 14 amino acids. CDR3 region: CASSQGGVGEKLFF. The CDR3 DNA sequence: TGCGCCAGCAGCCAAGGAGGGGTCGGTGAAAAACTGTTTTTT.

CDR3 bases: TGCGCCAGCAGCCCACAACTAGCGGGAGCGCAGGAGCAGTACTTC. Protein product: CASSPQLAGAQEQYF. This rearrangement joins TRBV5-1 to TRBJ2-7; TRBD2 matches at 11 bases. Germline V CDR1 and CDR2: SGHRS, YFSETQ. V was clipped by 4 bases and J by 7 bases; unmatched bases: 10. This CDR3 has 15 amino acids.

The CDR3 sequence: CASSLVSWTSYGYTF. CDR3 nucleotide sequence: TGTGCCAGCAGCTTAGTCTCGTGGACAAGCTATGGCTACACCTTC. V usage is TRBV7-2 and J usage is TRBJ1-2; tentative D call: TRBD1 (5 bases). This CDR3 spans 15 amino acids. V was pared by 1 base and J by 4 bases, with 13 bases between. Germline CDR1 reads SGHTA; CDR2 reads FQGNSA.

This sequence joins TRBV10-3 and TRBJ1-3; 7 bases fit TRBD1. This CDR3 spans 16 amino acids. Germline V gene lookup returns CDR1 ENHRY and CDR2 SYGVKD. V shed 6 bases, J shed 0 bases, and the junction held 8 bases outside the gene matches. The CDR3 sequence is CAISRSGTASGNTIYF. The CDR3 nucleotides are TGTGCCATCAGCCGATCAGGGACAGCCTCTGGAAACACCATATATTTT.

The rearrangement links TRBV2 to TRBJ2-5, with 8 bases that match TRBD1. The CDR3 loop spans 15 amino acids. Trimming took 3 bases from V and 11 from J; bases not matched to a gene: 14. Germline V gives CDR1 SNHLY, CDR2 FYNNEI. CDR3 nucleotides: TGTGCCAGCAGTGAGTTAACCGGGACAGGAGGGGAGCAGTACTTC. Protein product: CASSELTGTGGEQYF.

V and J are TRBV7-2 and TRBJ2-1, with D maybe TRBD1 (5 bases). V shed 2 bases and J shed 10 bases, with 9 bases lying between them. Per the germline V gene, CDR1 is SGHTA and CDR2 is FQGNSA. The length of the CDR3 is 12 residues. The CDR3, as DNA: TGTGCCAGCAGCTTATGGGCAGGGGAGCAGTTCTTC. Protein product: CASSLWAGEQFF.

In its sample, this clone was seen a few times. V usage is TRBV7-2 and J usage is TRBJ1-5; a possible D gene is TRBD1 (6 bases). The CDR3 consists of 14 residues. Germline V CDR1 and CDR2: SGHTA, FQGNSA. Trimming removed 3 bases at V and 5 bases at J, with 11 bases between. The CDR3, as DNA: TGTGCCAGCAGCTTCCGAGGGGGGGATCAGCCCCAGCATTTT. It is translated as CASSFRGGDQPQHF.

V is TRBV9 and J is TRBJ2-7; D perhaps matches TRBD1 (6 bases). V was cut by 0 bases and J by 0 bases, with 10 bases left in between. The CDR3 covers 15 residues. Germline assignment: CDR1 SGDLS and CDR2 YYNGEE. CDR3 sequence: CASSVGDIASYEQYF. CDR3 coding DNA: TGTGCCAGCAGCGTAGGGGACATCGCCTCCTACGAGCAGTACTTC.

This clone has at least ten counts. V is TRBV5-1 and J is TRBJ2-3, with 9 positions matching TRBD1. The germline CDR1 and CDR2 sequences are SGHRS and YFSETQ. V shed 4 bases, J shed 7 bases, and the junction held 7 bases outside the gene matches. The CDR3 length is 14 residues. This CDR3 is CASSLRDRVYTQYF. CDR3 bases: TGCGCCAGCAGCCTCCGGGACAGGGTCTATACGCAGTATTTT.

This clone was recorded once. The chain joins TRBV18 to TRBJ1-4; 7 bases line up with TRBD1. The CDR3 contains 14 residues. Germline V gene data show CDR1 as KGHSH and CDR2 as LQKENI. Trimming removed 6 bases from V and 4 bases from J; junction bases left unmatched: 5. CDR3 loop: CASSPRQGNEKLFF. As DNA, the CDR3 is TGTGCCAGCTCGCCAAGACAGGGTAATGAAAAACTGTTTTTT.

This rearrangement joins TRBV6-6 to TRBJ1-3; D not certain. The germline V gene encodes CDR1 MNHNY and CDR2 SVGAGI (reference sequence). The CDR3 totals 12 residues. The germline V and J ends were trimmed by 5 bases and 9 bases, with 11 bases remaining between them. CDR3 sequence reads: CASSPGLGTIYF. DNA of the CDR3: TGTGCCAGCAGTCCTGGGTTGGGCACCATATATTTT.

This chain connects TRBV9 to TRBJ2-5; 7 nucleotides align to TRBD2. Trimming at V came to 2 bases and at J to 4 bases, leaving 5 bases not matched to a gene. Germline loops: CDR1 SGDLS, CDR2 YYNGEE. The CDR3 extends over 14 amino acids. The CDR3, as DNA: TGTGCCAGCAGCGTCGTGGGGGGGGGAGAGACCCAGTACTTC. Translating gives CASSVVGGGETQYF.

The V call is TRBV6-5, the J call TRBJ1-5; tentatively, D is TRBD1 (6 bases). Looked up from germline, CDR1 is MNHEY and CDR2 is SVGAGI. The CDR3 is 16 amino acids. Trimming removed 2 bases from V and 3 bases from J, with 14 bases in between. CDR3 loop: CASSYPYRDTNQPQHF. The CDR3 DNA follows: TGTGCCAGCAGTTACCCCTACCGGGACACCAATCAGCCCCAGCATTTT.